This T cell receptor (beta chain) emerged from a study of blood T cell repertoires in COVID-19. Study-level background: Specimens from acute and convalescent COVID-19 originated in the United States, Italy and Spain.

Authors' data handling: Researchers report that nucleated cell counts were estimated from reference gene primer amplification. Some clones are missing from TCRdb's copy, which holds only in-frame ones; the method was immunoSEQ multiplex PCR. That table gives V, J and clone size, and the DNA gave D and trimming. The table includes under 300,000 clones, approximately 86% detected once. Germline CDR1 and CDR2: SGHDT and YYEEEE. With 0 bases clipped from V and 8 bases from J, the junction kept 9 bases outside the gene matches. The CDR3 covers 15 residues. Participant reports of clinical history set cohort assignment.

V usage is TRBV5-6 and J usage is TRBJ1-2; 8 bases are shared with TRBD1. The sample was PBMCs or T cells enriched from blood (not recorded which). The source is a woman aged 25 to 39 who had recovered from COVID-19. The CDR3 reads CASSLVTGEGRGYTF. Here the CDR3 DNA reads TGTGCCAGCAGCTTGGTGACAGGGGAGGGTCGAGGCTACACCTTC.